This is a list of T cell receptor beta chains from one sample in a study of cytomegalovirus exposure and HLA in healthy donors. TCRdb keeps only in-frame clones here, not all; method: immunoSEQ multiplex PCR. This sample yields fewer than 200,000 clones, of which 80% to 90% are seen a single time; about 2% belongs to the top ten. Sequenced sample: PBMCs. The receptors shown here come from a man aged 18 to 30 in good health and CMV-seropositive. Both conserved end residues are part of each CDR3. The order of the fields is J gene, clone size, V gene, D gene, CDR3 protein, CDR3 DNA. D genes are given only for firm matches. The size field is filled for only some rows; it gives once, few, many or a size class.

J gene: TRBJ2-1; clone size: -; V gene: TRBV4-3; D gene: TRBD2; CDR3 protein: CASSPSRLAGTYNEQFF; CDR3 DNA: TGCGCCAGCAGCCCGAGTAGGCTAGCGGGTACCTACAATGAGCAGTTCTTC
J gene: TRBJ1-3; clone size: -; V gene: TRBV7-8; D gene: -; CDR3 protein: CASSIGGNTIYF; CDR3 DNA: TGTGCCAGCAGTATCGGGGGAAACACCATATATTTT
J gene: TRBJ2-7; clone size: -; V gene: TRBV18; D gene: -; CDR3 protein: CASSQVEGSSYEQYF; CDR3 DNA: TGTGCCAGCTCCCAGGTGGAGGGGAGCTCCTACGAGCAGTACTTC
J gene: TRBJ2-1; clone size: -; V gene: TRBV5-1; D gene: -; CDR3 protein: CASSLEGRGSGNEQFF; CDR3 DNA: TGCGCCAGCAGCTTGGAGGGCAGGGGATCTGGCAATGAGCAGTTCTTC
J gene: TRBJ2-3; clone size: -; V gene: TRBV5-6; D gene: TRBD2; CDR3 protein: CASSLYGLAANTQYF; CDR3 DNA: TGTGCCAGCAGCTTGTATGGACTAGCGGCAAATACGCAGTATTTT
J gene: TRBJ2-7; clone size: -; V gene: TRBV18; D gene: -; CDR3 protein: CASSPQGTSYEQYF; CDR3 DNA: TGTGCCAGCTCACCCCAGGGGACCTCCTACGAGCAGTACTTC
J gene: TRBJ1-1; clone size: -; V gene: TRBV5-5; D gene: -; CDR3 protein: CASSLEPFLNTEAFF; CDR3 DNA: TGTGCCAGCAGCTTGGAGCCTTTTTTGAACACTGAAGCTTTCTTT
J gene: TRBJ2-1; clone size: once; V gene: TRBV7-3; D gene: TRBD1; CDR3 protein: CASSPDRGLSYEQFF; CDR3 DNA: TGTGCCAGCAGCCCGGACAGGGGACTTTCTTATGAGCAGTTCTTC
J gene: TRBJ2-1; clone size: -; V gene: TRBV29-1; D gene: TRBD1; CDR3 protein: CSGHDRDYNEQFF; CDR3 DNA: TGCAGCGGCCACGACAGGGATTACAATGAGCAGTTCTTC
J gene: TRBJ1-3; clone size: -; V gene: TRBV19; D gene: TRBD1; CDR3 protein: CASSGDRGGGNTIYF; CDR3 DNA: TGTGCCAGTAGTGGAGACAGGGGTGGCGGAAACACCATATATTTT
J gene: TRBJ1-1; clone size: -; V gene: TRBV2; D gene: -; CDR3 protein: CASSDREDTEAFF; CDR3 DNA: TGTGCCAGCAGTGACAGGGAGGACACTGAAGCTTTCTTT
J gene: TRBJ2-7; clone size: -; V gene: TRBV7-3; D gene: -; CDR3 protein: CASSLGLDSEQYF; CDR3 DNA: TGTGCCAGCAGCTTAGGTCTAGACAGCGAGCAGTACTTC
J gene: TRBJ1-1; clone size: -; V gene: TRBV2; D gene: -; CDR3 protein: CASSTQGREAFF; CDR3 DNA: TGTGCCAGCAGTACACAGGGACGGGAAGCTTTCTTT
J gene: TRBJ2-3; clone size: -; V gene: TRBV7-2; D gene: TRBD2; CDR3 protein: CASSLSRGFTDTQYF; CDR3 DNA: TGTGCCAGCAGCTTGTCGCGGGGGTTCACAGATACGCAGTATTTT
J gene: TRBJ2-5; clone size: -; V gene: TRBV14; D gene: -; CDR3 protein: CASSQDRGTQSAWETQYF; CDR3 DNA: TGTGCCAGCAGCCAAGATCGCGGGACTCAGAGCGCCTGGGAGACCCAGTACTTC
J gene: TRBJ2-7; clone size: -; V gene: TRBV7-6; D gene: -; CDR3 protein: CASSLLGRTYEQYF; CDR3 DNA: TGTGCCAGCAGCTTATTGGGCAGGACCTACGAGCAGTACTTC
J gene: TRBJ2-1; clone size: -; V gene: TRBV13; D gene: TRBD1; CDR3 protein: CASSPGTGGVINEQFF; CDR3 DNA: TGTGCCAGCAGCCCCGGGACAGGGGGCGTTATCAATGAGCAGTTCTTC
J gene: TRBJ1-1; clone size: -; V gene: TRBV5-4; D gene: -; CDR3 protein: CASSSPGSSNTEAFF; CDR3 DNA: TGTGCCAGCAGCTCCCCCGGGAGTTCGAACACTGAAGCTTTCTTT
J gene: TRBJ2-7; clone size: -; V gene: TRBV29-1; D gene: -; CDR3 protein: CSVEENNNHFSYEQYF; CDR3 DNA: TGCAGCGTTGAAGAAAACAACAACCATTTCTCCTACGAGCAGTACTTC
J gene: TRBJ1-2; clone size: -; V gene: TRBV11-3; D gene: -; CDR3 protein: CASSPTYEIGYGYTF; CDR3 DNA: TGTGCCAGCAGCCCTACGTACGAAATCGGGTATGGCTACACCTTC
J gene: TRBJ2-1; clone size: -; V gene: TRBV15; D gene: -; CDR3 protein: CATSRDEQLNEQFF; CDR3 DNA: TGTGCCACCAGCAGAGATGAACAGCTTAATGAGCAGTTCTTC
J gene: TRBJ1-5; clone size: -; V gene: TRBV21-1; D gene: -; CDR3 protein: CASSSRDRGDQPQHF; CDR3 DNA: TGTGCCAGCAGCTCTCGGGACAGGGGGGACCAGCCCCAGCATTTT
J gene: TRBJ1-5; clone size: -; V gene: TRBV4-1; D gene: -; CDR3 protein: CASSQDSRGNQPQHF; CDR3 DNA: TGCGCCAGCAGCCAAGATTCGAGGGGCAATCAGCCCCAGCATTTT
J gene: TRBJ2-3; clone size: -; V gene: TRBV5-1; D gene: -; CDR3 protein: CASSLYSGTDTQYF; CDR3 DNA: TGCGCCAGCAGCTTGTACTCCGGCACAGATACGCAGTATTTT
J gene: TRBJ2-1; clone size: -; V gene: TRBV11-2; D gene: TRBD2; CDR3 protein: CASSPTVLAGPEQFF; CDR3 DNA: TGTGCCAGCAGCCCGACCGTCTTAGCGGGCCCTGAGCAGTTCTTC
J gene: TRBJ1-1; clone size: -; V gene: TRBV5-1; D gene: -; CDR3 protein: CASSLYLLGAMNTEAFF; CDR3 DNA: TGCGCCAGCAGCTTATATCTCCTTGGGGCGATGAACACTGAAGCTTTCTTT
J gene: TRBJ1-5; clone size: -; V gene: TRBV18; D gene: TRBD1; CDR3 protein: CASSPTGFSQPQHF; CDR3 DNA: TGTGCCAGCTCACCGACAGGGTTCAGTCAGCCCCAGCATTTT
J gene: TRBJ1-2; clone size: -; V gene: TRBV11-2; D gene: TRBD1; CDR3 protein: CASSLPGTGINYGYTF; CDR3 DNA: TGTGCCAGCAGCTTACCCGGGACAGGGATAAACTATGGCTACACCTTC
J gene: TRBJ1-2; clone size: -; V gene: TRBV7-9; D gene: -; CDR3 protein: CASSLESGLSYTF; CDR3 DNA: TGTGCCAGCAGCTTAGAGTCTGGGCTTAGCTACACCTTC
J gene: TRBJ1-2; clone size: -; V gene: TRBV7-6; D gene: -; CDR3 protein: CASSLDSNYGYTF; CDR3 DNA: TGTGCCAGCAGCTTAGACAGCAACTATGGCTACACCTTC
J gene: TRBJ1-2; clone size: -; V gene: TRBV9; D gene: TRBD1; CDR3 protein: CASSVSFETPLTGNYGYTF; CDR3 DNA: TGTGCCAGCAGCGTATCCTTCGAGACACCATTGACAGGGAACTATGGCTACACCTTC
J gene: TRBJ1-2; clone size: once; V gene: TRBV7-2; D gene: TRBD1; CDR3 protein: CASSLGTGGGWYGYTF; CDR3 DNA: TGTGCCAGCAGCCTCGGGACAGGGGGCGGATGGTATGGCTACACCTTC
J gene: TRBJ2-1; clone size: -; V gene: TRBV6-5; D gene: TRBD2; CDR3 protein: CASSYAGGPEDEQFF; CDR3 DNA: TGTGCCAGCAGTTACGCGGGGGGGCCGGAGGATGAGCAGTTCTTC
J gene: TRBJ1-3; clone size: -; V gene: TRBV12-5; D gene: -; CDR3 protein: CASGTTVTELTGNTIYF; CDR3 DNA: TGTGCTAGTGGTACAACAGTGACGGAACTTACTGGAAACACCATATATTTT
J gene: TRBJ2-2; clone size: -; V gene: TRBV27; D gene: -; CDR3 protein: CASSFGLNTGELFF; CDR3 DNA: TGTGCCAGCAGTTTCGGACTTAACACCGGGGAGCTGTTTTTT
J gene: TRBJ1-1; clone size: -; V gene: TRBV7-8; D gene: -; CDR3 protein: CASSPREGSGTEAFF; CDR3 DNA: TGTGCCAGCAGCCCGAGGGAGGGGTCGGGCACTGAAGCTTTCTTT
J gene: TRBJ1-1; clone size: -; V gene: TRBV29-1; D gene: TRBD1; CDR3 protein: CSALPTGTVNTEAFF; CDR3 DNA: TGCAGCGCCCTCCCGACAGGGACTGTGAACACTGAAGCTTTCTTT
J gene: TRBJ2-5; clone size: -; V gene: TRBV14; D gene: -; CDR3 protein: CASSQGPRPPQTQYF; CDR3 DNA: TGTGCCAGCAGCCAAGGTCCCAGGCCGCCACAGACCCAGTACTTC
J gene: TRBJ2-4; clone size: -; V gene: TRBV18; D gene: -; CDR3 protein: CASSPTLQGRGNIQYF; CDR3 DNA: TGTGCCAGCTCACCTACACTACAGGGGCGGGGAAACATTCAGTACTTC
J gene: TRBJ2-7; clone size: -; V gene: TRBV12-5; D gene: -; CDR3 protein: CASGLVQGTYYEQYF; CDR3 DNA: TGTGCTAGTGGTTTGGTACAGGGGACTTACTACGAGCAGTACTTC
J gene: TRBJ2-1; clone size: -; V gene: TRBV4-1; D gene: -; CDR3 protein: CASSQDPTGGALGPYNEQFF; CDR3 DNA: TGCGCCAGCAGCCAAGACCCGACAGGTGGGGCCCTGGGGCCCTACAATGAGCAGTTCTTC
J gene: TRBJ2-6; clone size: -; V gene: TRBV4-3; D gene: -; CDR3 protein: CASSQDIGQGFPGANVLTF; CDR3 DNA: TGCGCCAGCAGCCAAGATATAGGGCAGGGTTTCCCTGGGGCCAACGTCCTGACTTTC
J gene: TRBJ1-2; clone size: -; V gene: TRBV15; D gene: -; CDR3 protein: CATSMGQYGYTF; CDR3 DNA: TGTGCCACCAGCATGGGCCAATATGGCTACACCTTC
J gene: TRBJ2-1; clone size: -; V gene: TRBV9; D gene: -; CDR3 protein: CASSVDNSQREQFF; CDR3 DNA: TGTGCCAGCAGCGTAGATAACTCCCAGCGGGAGCAGTTCTTC
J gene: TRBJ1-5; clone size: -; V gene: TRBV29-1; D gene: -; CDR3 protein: CSVVGGAGQPQHF; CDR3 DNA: TGCAGCGTTGTCGGGGGGGCAGGTCAGCCCCAGCATTTT
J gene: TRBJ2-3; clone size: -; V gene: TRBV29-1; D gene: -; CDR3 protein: CSVEGPGLTADTQYF; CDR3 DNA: TGCAGCGTTGAAGGGCCAGGGTTGACCGCAGATACGCAGTATTTT
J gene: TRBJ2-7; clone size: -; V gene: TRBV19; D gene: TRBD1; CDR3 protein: CASSKGTASSYEQYF; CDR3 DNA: TGTGCCAGTAGTAAGGGGACAGCTAGCTCCTACGAGCAGTACTTC
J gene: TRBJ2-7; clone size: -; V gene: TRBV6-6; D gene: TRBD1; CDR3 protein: CASTGDRTYEQYF; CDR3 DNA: TGTGCCAGCACCGGGGACAGAACTTACGAGCAGTACTTC